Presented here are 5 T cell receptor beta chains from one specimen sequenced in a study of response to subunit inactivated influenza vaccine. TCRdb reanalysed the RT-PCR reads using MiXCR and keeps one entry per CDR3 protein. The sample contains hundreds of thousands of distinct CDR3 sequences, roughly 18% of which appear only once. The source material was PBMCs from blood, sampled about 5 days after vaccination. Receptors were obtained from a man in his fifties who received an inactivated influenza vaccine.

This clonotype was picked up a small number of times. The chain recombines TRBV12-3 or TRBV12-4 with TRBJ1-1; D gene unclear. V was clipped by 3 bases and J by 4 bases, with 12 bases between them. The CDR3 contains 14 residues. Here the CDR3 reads CASSFGEWGTEAFF. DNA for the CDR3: TGTGCCAGCAGTTTTGGGGAGTGGGGCACTGAAGCTTTCTTT.

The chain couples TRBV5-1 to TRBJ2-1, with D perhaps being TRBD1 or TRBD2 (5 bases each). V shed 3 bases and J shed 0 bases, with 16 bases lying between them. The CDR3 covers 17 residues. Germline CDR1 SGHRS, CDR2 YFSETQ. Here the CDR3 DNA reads TGCGCCAGCAGCTCCCGGGACCCACCGAGCTCCTACAATGAGCAGTTCTTC. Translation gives CASSSRDPPSSYNEQFF.

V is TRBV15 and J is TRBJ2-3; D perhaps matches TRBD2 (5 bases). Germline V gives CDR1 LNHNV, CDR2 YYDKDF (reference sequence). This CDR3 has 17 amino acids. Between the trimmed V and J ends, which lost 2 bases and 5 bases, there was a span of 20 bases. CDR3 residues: CATSRTPPGMGIDTQYF. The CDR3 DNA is TGTGCCACCAGCAGAACCCCCCCGGGGATGGGGATAGATACGCAGTATTTT.

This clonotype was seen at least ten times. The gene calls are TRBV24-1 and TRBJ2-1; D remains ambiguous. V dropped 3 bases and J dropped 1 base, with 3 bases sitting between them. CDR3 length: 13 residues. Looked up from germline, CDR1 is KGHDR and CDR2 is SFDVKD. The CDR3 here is CATSDGSYNEQFF. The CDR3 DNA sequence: TGTGCCACCAGTGATGGGTCCTACAATGAGCAGTTCTTC.

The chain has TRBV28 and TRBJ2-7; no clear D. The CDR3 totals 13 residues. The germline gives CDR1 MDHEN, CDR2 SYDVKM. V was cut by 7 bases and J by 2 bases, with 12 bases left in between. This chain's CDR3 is CASTPAGAYEQYF. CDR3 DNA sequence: TGTGCCAGCACCCCCGCCGGAGCCTACGAGCAGTACTTC.